This entry lists 23 T cell receptor beta chains sequenced from one sample in a study of T cell responses to AZD1222 COVID-19 vaccine. Clones were sequenced by immunoSEQ multiplex PCR, and TCRdb holds only the in-frame ones, with some missing. The sample has approximately 92,000 clones; 85% to 90% are singletons. Sequenced material: peripheral blood, taken on day 0 of AZD1222 vaccination. The receptors were gathered from an adult in good health.

The chain recombines TRBV30 with TRBJ2-2; maybe TRBD1 (6 bases). V was trimmed by 2 bases and J by 0 bases, leaving 13 bases between them. This CDR3 is built from 16 residues. Germline assignment: CDR1 GTSNPN and CDR2 SVGIG (reference sequence). CDR3: CAWSWGTPSNTGELFF. Here the CDR3 DNA reads TGTGCCTGGAGTTGGGGGACACCTTCGAACACCGGGGAGCTGTTTTTT.

The V and J genes are TRBV3-1 (or the pseudogene TRBV3-2) and TRBJ2-1; TRBD1 might be the D (5 bases). The CDR3 is 15 residues long. CDR1 is LGHDT and CDR2 is YNNKEL in the germline V gene (reference sequence). Trimming left V 3 bases short and J 4 bases short, with 13 bases between. The CDR3 spells CASSHRQRSYNEQFF. The CDR3 DNA reads as TGTGCCAGCAGCCATAGACAGCGCTCTTACAATGAGCAGTTCTTC.

The rearrangement joins TRBV5-1 to TRBJ2-7; D might be TRBD1 or TRBD2, each matching 5 bases. The ends were cut back, 0 bases at V and 2 bases at J, with 12 bases in the middle. Germline CDR1 is SGHRS and CDR2 is YFSETQ. This CDR3 comprises 15 residues. This CDR3 is CASSLEPGPTYEQYF. The CDR3 bases are TGCGCCAGCAGCTTGGAACCGGGGCCGACCTACGAGCAGTACTTC.

V is TRBV3-1 (or the pseudogene TRBV3-2) and J is TRBJ2-3; possible D gene TRBD1, 5 bases. This CDR3 is built from 13 residues. Germline V lookup: CDR1 LGHDT, CDR2 YNNKEL (reference sequence). The V end was cut by 4 bases, the J end by 1 base, with 6 bases between. In nucleotides, the CDR3 is TGTGCCAGCAGCCCACAGGGCACAGATACGCAGTATTTT. Its translation: CASSPQGTDTQYF.

This chain links TRBV7-9 with TRBJ1-1, with 7 bases aligning to TRBD1. J gave up 6 bases and V 5 bases, and 12 bases lay outside the gene matches. The V gene's germline CDR1 is SEHNR and CDR2 FQNEAQ (reference sequence). The CDR3 extends over 15 amino acids. In DNA, the CDR3 is TGTGCCAGCAGCCGGGAGGGGACAGTCTCGGCTGAAGCTTTCTTT. It yields the protein CASSREGTVSAEAFF.

The chain carries TRBV18 and TRBJ2-7; TRBD2 agrees at 8 bases. The length of the CDR3 is 15 residues. After removal of 2 bases from V and 4 bases from J, the junction contained 7 bases not matched to a gene. The germline V gene has CDR1 KGHSH and CDR2 LQKENI. The CDR3 reads CASSPYAGGLYEQYF. In DNA form, the CDR3 reads TGTGCCAGCTCACCATATGCGGGGGGACTTTACGAGCAGTACTTC.

The chain uses TRBV12-5 and TRBJ1-1; TRBD1 is a possible D gene (6 bases). Trimming shortened V by 7 bases and J by 6 bases, and 18 bases separated the two germline ends. The CDR3 totals 14 residues. Germline V gives CDR1 LGHNT, CDR2 FRNRAP. DNA for the CDR3: TGTGCTAGTGCCAAACAGGGTACTAAGGCTGAAGCTTTCTTT. This translates into CASAKQGTKAEAFF.

This clone has a single count. The J gene is TRBJ1-5, the V gene TRBV6-1; TRBD1 is a possible D gene (5 bases). The CDR3 is 14 residues long. The ends were cut back, 1 base at V and 10 bases at J, with 14 bases in the middle. Germline V CDR1 and CDR2: MNHNS, SASEGT. CDR3 coding DNA: TGTGCCAGCAGTGAAGGCAGGGACCATCGTCCCCAGCATTTT. This encodes CASSEGRDHRPQHF.

This clone showed up just a few times. The chain's CDR3 is CASSYRDRGSEAFF. The CDR3 DNA sequence: TGTGCCAGCAGTTACCGGGACAGGGGGTCTGAAGCTTTCTTT. The J gene is TRBJ1-1, the V gene TRBV27; 11 nucleotides agree with TRBD1. The CDR3 length is 14 residues. Germline CDR1 reads MNHEY; CDR2 reads SMNVEV (reference sequence). After removal of 4 bases from V and 6 bases from J, the junction contained 4 bases not matched to a gene.

This chain links TRBV18 with TRBJ2-7; possibly TRBD2 for D (5 bases). CDR1 is KGHSH and CDR2 is LQKENI in the germline V gene. The germline V and J ends were trimmed by 8 bases and 3 bases, with 11 bases remaining between them. The CDR3 loop spans 12 amino acids. CDR3 DNA sequence: TGTGCCAGCCGGACCGGGAACTACGAGCAGTACTTC. Protein product: CASRTGNYEQYF.

This chain joins TRBV5-6 and TRBJ2-7; the match to TRBD2 covers 9 bases. The V and J ends lost 1 base and 4 bases, in that order; junction bases with no gene match: 6. This CDR3 is built from 15 residues. The V gene's germline CDR1 is SGHDT and CDR2 YYEEEE. CDR3 loop: CASSLLSGGWYEQYF. CDR3 DNA sequence: TGTGCCAGCAGCTTGTTAAGCGGGGGGTGGTACGAGCAGTACTTC.

This sequence joins TRBV27 and TRBJ2-2; 10 bases align to TRBD1. After removal of 3 bases from V and 8 bases from J, the junction contained 6 bases not matched to a gene. Germline lookup yields CDR1 MNHEY and CDR2 SMNVEV (reference sequence). CDR3 size: 15 residues. The CDR3 loop reads CASSFDRGRRGELFF. The CDR3 coding sequence is TGTGCCAGCAGTTTCGACAGGGGGCGAAGAGGGGAGCTGTTTTTT.

The V call is TRBV3-1 (or the pseudogene TRBV3-2), the J call TRBJ1-1; D not resolved. Germline CDR1 reads LGHDT; CDR2 reads YNNKEL (reference sequence). The CDR3 extends over 14 amino acids. Trimming shortened V by 0 bases and J by 1 base, and 6 bases separated the two germline ends. The CDR3 bases are TGTGCCAGCAGCCAAGACGGGCGGAACACTGAAGCTTTCTTT. Protein: CASSQDGRNTEAFF.

The rearrangement links TRBV2 to TRBJ1-6; 8 positions agree with TRBD1. The length of the CDR3 is 15 residues. Germline V gene lookup returns CDR1 SNHLY and CDR2 FYNNEI. V lost 8 bases and J lost 8; bases outside the gene matches: 11. CDR3 region: CASAERQGTHSPLHF. The CDR3 DNA sequence: TGTGCCAGCGCGGAGAGACAGGGGACTCATTCACCCCTCCACTTT.

This clone was seen just once. V and J are TRBV28 and TRBJ1-6; perhaps TRBD1 as D (6 bases). Trimming pared 3 bases from V and 14 bases from J, leaving 23 bases between. Looked up from germline, CDR1 is MDHEN and CDR2 is SYDVKM. CDR3 length: 16 residues. CDR3 residues: CASSFWNRELQRALHF. Written as DNA, the CDR3 is TGTGCCAGCAGTTTCTGGAACAGGGAGCTACAGAGGGCCCTCCACTTT.

J is TRBJ2-1 and V is TRBV7-9; D is unclear. The CDR3 extends over 14 amino acids. Trimming pared 5 bases from V and 8 bases from J, leaving 16 bases between. CDR1 and CDR2 from the germline V gene are SEHNR and FQNEAQ (reference sequence). CDR3 sequence: CASSVTAPRDEQFF. The CDR3 DNA sequence: TGTGCCAGCAGCGTAACAGCTCCTCGGGATGAGCAGTTCTTC.

The chain recombines TRBV9 with TRBJ2-3, with 9 bases aligning to TRBD1. The CDR3 sequence is 14 residues long. The V segment lost 4 bases and the J segment 5 bases; nucleotides outside the gene matches: 5. CDR1 and CDR2 (germline): SGDLS, YYNGEE. The CDR3 here is CASSPGTGRDTQYF. CDR3 DNA sequence: TGTGCCAGCAGCCCGGGGACAGGGAGAGATACGCAGTATTTT.

This chain links TRBV7-2 with TRBJ1-1; TRBD1 is a possible D gene (6 bases). Trimming pared 2 bases from V and 5 bases from J, leaving 21 bases between. CDR3 length: 17 residues. Looked up from germline, CDR1 is SGHTA and CDR2 is FQGNSA. CDR3 region: CASSLQSGRQGSTEAFF. The CDR3 DNA follows: TGTGCCAGCAGCTTACAATCCGGGCGGCAGGGGAGTACTGAAGCTTTCTTT. Together with reference TRBV7-2 and TRBJ1-1, the CDR3 gives the full variable domain: GAGVSQSPSNKVTEKGKDVELRCDPISGHTALYWYRQSLGQGLEFLIYFQGNSAPDKSGLPSDRFSAERTGGSVSTLTIQRTQQEDSAVYLCASSLQSGRQGSTEAFFGQGTRLTVV.

J is TRBJ1-5 and V is TRBV27; 11 bases map to TRBD1. CDR1 is MNHEY and CDR2 is SMNVEV in the germline V gene (reference sequence). The V segment lost 0 bases and the J segment 9 bases; nucleotides outside the gene matches: 10. The CDR3 has 17 amino acids. The CDR3 coding sequence is TGTGCCAGCAGTTTATCGCCCTCGGGCGGGACAGGGGGGCCCCAGCATTTT. Translated: CASSLSPSGGTGGPQHF.

V usage is TRBV19 and J usage is TRBJ2-6, with 9 positions matching TRBD1. CDR3 length: 17 amino acids. CDR1 is LNHDA and CDR2 is SQIVND in the germline V gene (reference sequence). V was clipped by 9 bases and J by 2 bases; unmatched bases: 11. In DNA, the CDR3 is TGTGCCAGGGAAGGGGACAGGGTTTTCGCTGGGGCCAACGTCCTGACTTTC. Its translation is CAREGDRVFAGANVLTF.

This clone was detected once. The chain carries TRBV15 and TRBJ1-1; no firm D call. V was trimmed by 0 bases and J by 6 bases, leaving 14 bases between them. Germline lookup yields CDR1 LNHNV and CDR2 YYDKDF (reference sequence). This CDR3 has 15 residues. CDR3 loop: CATSRDLRAFAEAFF. DNA of the CDR3: TGTGCCACCAGCAGAGATCTGAGGGCTTTCGCTGAAGCTTTCTTT.

This CDR3 reads CASRDNYGYTF. CDR3 nucleotides: TGCGCCAGCAGGGACAACTATGGCTACACCTTC. The genes are TRBV5-1 and TRBJ1-2; no clear D gene. V was shortened by 5 bases and J by 2 bases, with 4 bases between the two germline ends. Germline V gives CDR1 SGHRS, CDR2 YFSETQ. This CDR3 has 11 amino acids.

V usage is TRBV7-2 and J usage is TRBJ1-2; D might be TRBD1 (5 bases). Germline CDR1 SGHTA, CDR2 FQGNSA. The ends were cut back, 1 base at V and 8 bases at J, with 14 bases in the middle. The CDR3 has 14 amino acids. The CDR3 spells CASSLDSRKGGYTF. As DNA, the CDR3 is TGTGCCAGCAGCTTAGATAGCAGAAAGGGGGGCTACACCTTC.